Listed below are T cell receptor beta chains from one sample, sequenced in a study of blood T cells in healthy people across ages. One entry per CDR3 protein results from TCRdb running MiXCR on the 5' RACE reads. The sample gives about 830,000 distinct CDR3 sequences, around 62% of which show up once; around 30% is in the top ten. Sequencing was performed on blood. Every receptor here comes from a man in his thirties or forties in good health. Both conserved end residues are part of each CDR3. The D gene is left open where the match is weak. Only part of the rows carry a size: once, few, many, or a class if the clone is expanded.

V	D	J	size	CDR3	DNA
TRBV6-2/TRBV6-3	TRBD2	TRBJ2-2	-	CASTHWGAGDDVTGELFF	TGTGCCAGCACCCATTGGGGAGCGGGGGATGATGTCACCGGGGAGCTGTTTTTT
TRBV6-6	TRBD1	TRBJ2-1	-	CASSTGQAYNEQFF	TGTGCCAGCAGTACGGGACAGGCCTACAATGAGCAGTTCTTC
TRBV14	TRBD2	TRBJ2-7	-	CASSQGGGGSSYEQYF	TGTGCCAGCAGCCAAGGGGGCGGCGGGAGCTCCTACGAGCAGTACTTC
TRBV3-1	-	TRBJ2-1	-	CASSQVSREYPNNEQFF	TGTGCCAGCAGCCAAGTTTCCAGGGAATATCCCAACAATGAGCAGTTCTTC
TRBV29-1	TRBD1	TRBJ2-2	-	CSVEGQGAAFTGELFF	TGCAGCGTTGAGGGACAGGGGGCGGCATTCACCGGGGAGCTGTTTTTT
TRBV21-1	-	TRBJ1-6	-	CASSIRTIDQNNSPLHF	TGTGCCAGCAGCATCCGGACTATCGATCAGAATAATTCACCCCTCCACTTT
TRBV4-1	-	TRBJ2-2	-	CASTGTRGGELFF	TGCGCCAGCACCGGGACTCGGGGCGGGGAGCTGTTTTTT
TRBV28	-	TRBJ2-7	few	CASSRTRTSSYEQYF	TGTGCCAGCAGCCGAACTCGGACGAGTAGCTACGAGCAGTACTTC
TRBV7-2	-	TRBJ2-3	-	CASSLVGGTVKDTQYF	TGTGCCAGCAGCTTAGTGGGAGGGACAGTAAAAGATACGCAGTATTTT
TRBV2	TRBD1	TRBJ2-5	-	CASSMGQGGETQYF	TGTGCCAGCAGTATGGGACAGGGGGGAGAGACCCAGTACTTC
TRBV2	TRBD1	TRBJ1-6	-	CAIEGQVGVDSPLHF	TGTGCCATCGAAGGACAGGTCGGGGTCGATTCACCCCTCCACTTT
TRBV9	TRBD2	TRBJ2-1	-	CASSPTSGGSDEQFF	TGTGCCAGCAGCCCCACTAGCGGGGGGTCAGATGAGCAGTTCTTC
TRBV7-9	-	TRBJ2-5	-	CASSFRVVWGFEETQYF	TGTGCCAGCAGCTTTAGAGTTGTGTGGGGATTCGAAGAGACCCAGTACTTC
TRBV6-1	-	TRBJ2-5	-	CASSDPDRTAQRTQYF	TGTGCCAGCAGTGACCCAGATCGGACCGCGCAGAGGACCCAGTACTTC
TRBV20-1	TRBD1	TRBJ2-1	-	CSAREGTGGYNEQFF	TGCAGTGCTAGAGAGGGGACAGGGGGTTACAATGAGCAGTTCTTC
TRBV29-1	-	TRBJ2-2	-	CSGRQGRTGELFF	TGCAGCGGTAGGCAGGGGAGGACCGGGGAGCTGTTTTTT
TRBV27	-	TRBJ1-5	many	CASSLSGGNQPQHF	TGTGCCAGCAGCCTTTCTGGGGGGAACCAGCCCCAGCATTTT
TRBV6-2/TRBV6-3	-	TRBJ2-7	-	CASSTPGTPTYEQYF	TGTGCCAGCAGTACTCCCGGGACCCCCACCTACGAGCAGTACTTC
TRBV7-2	-	TRBJ1-6	few	CASSPGGNGALHF	TGTGCCAGCAGCCCAGGAGGGAACGGGGCCCTCCACTTT
TRBV27	TRBD1	TRBJ2-7	-	CASRFGTGGSTKQYF	TGTGCCAGCAGATTTGGGACAGGGGGTTCCACGAAGCAGTACTTC
TRBV5-1	-	TRBJ1-5	-	CASSLAPDSGQPQHF	TGCGCCAGCAGCTTGGCCCCGGACTCAGGGCAGCCCCAGCATTTT
TRBV20-1	TRBD2	TRBJ2-7	-	CSAREASGGQRAQYF	TGCAGTGCTAGAGAGGCTAGCGGGGGCCAGAGGGCCCAGTACTTC
TRBV4-2	TRBD2	TRBJ2-3	-	CASSQDPPTSGSTDTQYF	TGTGCCAGCAGCCAAGATCCCCCCACTAGCGGGAGCACAGATACGCAGTATTTT
TRBV12-3/TRBV12-4	-	TRBJ2-3	-	CASSPRGNTQYF	TGTGCCAGCAGTCCGAGAGGAAATACGCAGTATTTT
TRBV7-3	TRBD2	TRBJ2-1	-	CASSFPGKGSGLAGGYNEQFF	TGTGCCAGCAGCTTCCCAGGCAAAGGCTCGGGACTAGCGGGGGGTTACAATGAGCAGTTCTTC
TRBV7-9	-	TRBJ2-3	few	CASGRAREDTQYF	TGTGCCTCGGGAAGGGCCAGGGAAGATACGCAGTATTTT